Below, 5 T cell receptor beta chains from the same sample are listed, as sequenced in a study of T cell responses to AZD1222 COVID-19 vaccine. TCRdb keeps only in-frame clones here, not all; method: immunoSEQ multiplex PCR. The sample has 150,000 or so clones; roughly nine tenths are singletons. Specimen: peripheral blood, collected on day 0 of AZD1222 vaccination. The origin of the receptors is an adult in good health.

The V call is TRBV7-9, the J call TRBJ2-3; D uncertain. Germline V gene data show CDR1 as SEHNR and CDR2 as FQNEAQ (reference sequence). Trimming left V 5 bases short and J 2 bases short, with 17 bases between. This CDR3 is built from 16 residues. The CDR3 loop reads CASSPWRRQHTDTQYF. The CDR3 DNA sequence: TGTGCCAGCAGCCCCTGGCGGCGGCAGCACACAGATACGCAGTATTTT.

V usage is TRBV4-2 and J usage is TRBJ1-6, with 7 bases fitting TRBD1. The length of the CDR3 is 16 residues. Germline CDR1 reads LGHNA; CDR2 reads YNFKEQ. Losses at the gene ends were 1 base for V and 9 bases for J; bases not matched to a gene: 9. In nucleotides, the CDR3 is TGTGCCAGCAGCCAAGGGAGTACAGGGGACGGTTCACCCCTCCACTTT. Its translation: CASSQGSTGDGSPLHF.

This chain joins TRBV4-2 and TRBJ2-2, with 9 bases identical to TRBD2. This CDR3 has 18 amino acids. Germline-derived CDR1 and CDR2 are LGHNA and YNFKEQ. J gave up 4 bases and V 3 bases, and 12 bases lay outside the gene matches. CDR3 DNA sequence: TGTGCCAGCAGCCATCCGAGTAGCGGGAGTAAGGTCACCGGGGAGCTGTTTTTT. As protein: CASSHPSSGSKVTGELFF.

The gene calls are TRBV18 and TRBJ1-5; unclear D gene. The germline gives CDR1 KGHSH, CDR2 LQKENI. The CDR3 covers 14 residues. Trimming removed 2 bases at V and 5 bases at J, with 10 bases between. For the CDR3, the DNA is TGTGCCAGCTCACCAACTTTAGCGGATCAGCCCCAGCATTTT. This sequence encodes CASSPTLADQPQHF.

The chain carries TRBV6-2 or TRBV6-3 and TRBJ1-4, with D unresolved. The CDR3 runs to 14 residues. V gave up 2 bases and J gave up 8 bases, with 12 bases separating them. The V gene's germline CDR1 is MNHEY and CDR2 SVGEGT. CDR3 coding DNA: TGTGCCAGCAGTTACGATGGGGTTAGGGAAAAACTGTTTTTT. It yields the protein CASSYDGVREKLFF.